What follows is one TCR beta chain and its context. The data originate from a study of sequential checkpoint blockade in melanoma. Study background: First-line arms were nivolumab then ipilimumab, or the reverse, randomized 1:1. Both treatment sequences were followed by maintenance nivolumab.

This table comes from immunoSEQ multiplex PCR, and its TCRdb copy is limited to in-frame clones, with some not included. Of tens of thousands of clones in the sample, roughly 88% were seen once. CDR3 length: 16 amino acids. The V and J ends lost 2 bases and 8 bases respectively, with 21 bases between them. In germline, CDR1 is MGHRA, CDR2 YSYEKL. Treatment noted: randomized to nivolumab then ipilimumab (arm A) or the reverse (arm B). DNA-damaging chemotherapy had not been given to any patient beforehand. Live CD3+CD8+ CD19− CD56− cells were sorted from PBMCs. Sequenced here: CD8+ T cells sorted from blood (inferred from file names), sampled from a patient given nivolumab and ipilimumab in sequence. The receptor comes from a human donor with melanoma. The chain joins TRBV4-1 to TRBJ1-1; no reliable D call. CDR3 DNA sequence: TGCGCCAGCAGCCAAAATACGGCCGGGCCCGGGATGGAAGCTTTCTTT. Translation: CASSQNTAGPGMEAFF.